This T cell receptor (beta chain) was found in a study of blood T cell repertoires in COVID-19. Overall study: Collection of acute and convalescent COVID-19 samples took place in the United States, Italy and Spain.

Germline V lookup: CDR1 SGHNT, CDR2 YYREEE (reference sequence). Trimming took 0 bases from V and 3 from J; bases not matched to a gene: 5. The CDR3 has 15 amino acids. Authors' processing steps: For nucleated cells, counts were estimated from reference gene primer amplification. Using immunoSEQ multiplex PCR, the repertoire was profiled, and TCRdb retains in-frame clones only, with some absent. That table is the source of V, J and clone size, and D and trimming were worked out from the DNA. The data contain roughly 200,000 clones, around four fifths of them singletons. The age range of participants was 18 to 89 years, with residence in some 25 US areas. Participants were placed into cohorts based on the clinical history they reported.

Material for sequencing was PBMCs or T cells enriched from blood (not recorded which). The gene calls are TRBV5-4 and TRBJ1-1, with 7 bases aligning to TRBD1. The TCR sequence derives from a woman in her fifties or sixties who had been exposed to COVID-19. In DNA, the CDR3 is TGTGCCAGCAGCTTGGGTCAGGGGGTGGACACTGAAGCTTTCTTT. Its translation: CASSLGQGVDTEAFF.